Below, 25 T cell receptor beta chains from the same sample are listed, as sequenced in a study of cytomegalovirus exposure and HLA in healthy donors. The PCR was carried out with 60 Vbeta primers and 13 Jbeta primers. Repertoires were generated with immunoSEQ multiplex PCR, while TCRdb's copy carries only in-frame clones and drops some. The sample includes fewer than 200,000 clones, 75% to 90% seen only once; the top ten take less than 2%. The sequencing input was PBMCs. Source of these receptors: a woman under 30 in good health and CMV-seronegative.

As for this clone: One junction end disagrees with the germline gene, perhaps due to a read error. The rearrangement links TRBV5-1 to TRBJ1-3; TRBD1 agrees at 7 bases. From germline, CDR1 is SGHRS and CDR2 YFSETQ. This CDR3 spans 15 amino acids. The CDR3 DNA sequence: TGCGCCAGCAGCTTGGCGGACAGGTTTGGAGACACCATATATTTT. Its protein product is CASSLADRFGDTIYF. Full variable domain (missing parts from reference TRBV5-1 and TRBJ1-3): KAGVTQTPRYLIKTRGQQVTLSCSPISGHRSVSWYQQTPGQGLQFLFEYFSETQRNKGNFPGRFSGRQFSNSRSEMNVSTLELGDSALYLCASSLADRFGDTIYFGEGSWLTVV.

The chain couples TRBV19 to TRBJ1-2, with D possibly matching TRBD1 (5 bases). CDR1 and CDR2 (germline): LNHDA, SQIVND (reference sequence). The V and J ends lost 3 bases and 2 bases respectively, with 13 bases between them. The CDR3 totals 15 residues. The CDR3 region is CASSIGWGGNYGYTF. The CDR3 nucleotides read TGTGCCAGTAGTATCGGCTGGGGGGGAAACTATGGCTACACCTTC.

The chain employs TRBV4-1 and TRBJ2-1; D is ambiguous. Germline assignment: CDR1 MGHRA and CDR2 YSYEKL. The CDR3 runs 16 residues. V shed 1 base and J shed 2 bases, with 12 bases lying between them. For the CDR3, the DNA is TGCGCCAGCAGCCAAGGTGTGACAAGTCCCTACAATGAGCAGTTCTTC. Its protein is CASSQGVTSPYNEQFF.

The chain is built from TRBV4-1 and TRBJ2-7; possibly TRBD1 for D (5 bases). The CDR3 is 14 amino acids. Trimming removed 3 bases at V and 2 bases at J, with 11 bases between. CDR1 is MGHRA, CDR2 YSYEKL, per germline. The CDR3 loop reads CASSHDSSAYEQYF. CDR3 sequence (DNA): TGCGCCAGCAGCCATGACAGCTCTGCCTACGAGCAGTACTTC.

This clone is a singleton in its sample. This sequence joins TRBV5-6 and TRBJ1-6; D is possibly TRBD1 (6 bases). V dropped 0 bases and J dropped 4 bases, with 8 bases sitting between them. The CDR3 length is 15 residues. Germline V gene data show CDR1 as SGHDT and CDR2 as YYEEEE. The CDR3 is CASSLGTEYNSPLHF. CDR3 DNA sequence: TGTGCCAGCAGCTTGGGGACAGAATATAATTCACCCCTCCACTTT.

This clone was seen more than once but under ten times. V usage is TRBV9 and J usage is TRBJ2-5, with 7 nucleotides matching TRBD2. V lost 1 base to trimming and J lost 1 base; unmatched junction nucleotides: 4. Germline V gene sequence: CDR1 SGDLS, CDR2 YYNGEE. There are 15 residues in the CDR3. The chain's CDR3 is CASSVFRGVQETQYF. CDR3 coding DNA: TGTGCCAGCAGCGTATTCCGGGGGGTCCAAGAGACCCAGTACTTC.

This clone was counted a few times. The CDR3 reads CASSYAGTVEGNTIYF. CDR3 DNA sequence: TGCGCCAGCAGCTATGCCGGGACAGTCGAGGGAAACACCATATATTTT. J is TRBJ1-3 and V is TRBV5-1; 7 nucleotides match TRBD1. The CDR3 runs 16 residues. The V and J ends lost 3 bases and 4 bases, in that order; junction bases with no gene match: 10. The germline gives CDR1 SGHRS, CDR2 YFSETQ.

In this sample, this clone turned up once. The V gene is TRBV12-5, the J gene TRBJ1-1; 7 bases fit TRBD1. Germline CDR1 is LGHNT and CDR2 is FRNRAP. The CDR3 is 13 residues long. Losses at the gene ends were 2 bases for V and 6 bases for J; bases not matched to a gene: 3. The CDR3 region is CASGLYGQAEAFF. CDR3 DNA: TGTGCTAGTGGTTTGTACGGACAGGCTGAAGCTTTCTTT. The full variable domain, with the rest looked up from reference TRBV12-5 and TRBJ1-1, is DARVTQTPRHKVTEMGQEVTMRCQPILGHNTVFWYRQTMMQGLELLAYFRNRAPLDDSGMPKDRFSAEMPDATLATLKIQPSEPRDSAVYFCASGLYGQAEAFFGQGTRLTVV.

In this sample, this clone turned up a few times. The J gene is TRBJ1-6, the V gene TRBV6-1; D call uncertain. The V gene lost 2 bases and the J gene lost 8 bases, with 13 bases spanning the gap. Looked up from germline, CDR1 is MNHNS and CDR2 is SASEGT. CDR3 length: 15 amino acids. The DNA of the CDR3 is TGTGCCAGCAGTGAACTCCTTGACATGTATTCACCCCTCCACTTT. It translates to CASSELLDMYSPLHF.

CDR3 DNA: TGCAGCGGCGGGGAGGGGTTAAAATCCTACGAGCAGTACTTC. It codes for CSGGEGLKSYEQYF. The gene calls are TRBV29-1 and TRBJ2-7, with 7 bases aligning to TRBD2. Germline-derived CDR1 and CDR2 are SQVTM and ANQGSEA. J gave up 1 base and V 7 bases, and 10 bases lay outside the gene matches. This CDR3 has 14 residues.

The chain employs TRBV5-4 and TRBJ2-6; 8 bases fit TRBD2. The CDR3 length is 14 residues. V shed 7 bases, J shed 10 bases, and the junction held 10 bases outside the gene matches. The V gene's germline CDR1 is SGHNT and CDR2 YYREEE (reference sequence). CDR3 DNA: TGTGCCAGCCAAAGGCGGGGGGCAGAGAACGTCCTGACTTTC. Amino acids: CASQRRGAENVLTF.

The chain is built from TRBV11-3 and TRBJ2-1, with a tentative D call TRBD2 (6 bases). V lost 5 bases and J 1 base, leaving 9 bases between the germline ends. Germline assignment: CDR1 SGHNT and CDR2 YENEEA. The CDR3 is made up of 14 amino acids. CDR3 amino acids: CASSVGGSYNEQFF. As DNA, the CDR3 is TGTGCCAGCAGCGTGGGGGGATCCTACAATGAGCAGTTCTTC.

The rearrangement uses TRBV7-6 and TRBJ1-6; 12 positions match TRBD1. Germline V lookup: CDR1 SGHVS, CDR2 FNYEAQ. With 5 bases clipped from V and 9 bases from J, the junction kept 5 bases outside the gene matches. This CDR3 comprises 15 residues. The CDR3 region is CASSAGTGGSSPLHF. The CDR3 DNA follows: TGTGCCAGCAGCGCAGGGACAGGGGGCAGTTCACCCCTCCACTTT.

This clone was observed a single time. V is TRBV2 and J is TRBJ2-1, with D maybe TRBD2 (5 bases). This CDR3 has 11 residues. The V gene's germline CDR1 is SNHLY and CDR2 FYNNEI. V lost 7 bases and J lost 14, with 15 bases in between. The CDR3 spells CASIQSFGKFF. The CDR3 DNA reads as TGTGCCAGCATACAAAGTTTCGGGAAGTTCTTC.

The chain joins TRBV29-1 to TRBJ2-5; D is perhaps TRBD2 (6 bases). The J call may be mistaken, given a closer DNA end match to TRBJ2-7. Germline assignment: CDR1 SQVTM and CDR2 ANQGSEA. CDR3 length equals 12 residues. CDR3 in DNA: TGCAGCGTTACGGGAGTTCTCTACGAGCAGTACTTC. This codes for CSVTGVLYEQYF.

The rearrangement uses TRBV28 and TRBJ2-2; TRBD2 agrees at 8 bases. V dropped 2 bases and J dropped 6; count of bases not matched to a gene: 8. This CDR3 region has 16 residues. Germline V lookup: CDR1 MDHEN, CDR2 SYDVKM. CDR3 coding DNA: TGTGCCAGCAGTTTACACGGGACTAGAAAAGCCGGGGAGCTGTTTTTT. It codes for CASSLHGTRKAGELFF.

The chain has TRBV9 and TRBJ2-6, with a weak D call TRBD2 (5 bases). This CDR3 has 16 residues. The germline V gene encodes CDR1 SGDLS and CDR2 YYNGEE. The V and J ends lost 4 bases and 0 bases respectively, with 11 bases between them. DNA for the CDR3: TGTGCCAGCAGCCCCAGCGGTTACTCTGGGGCCAACGTCCTGACTTTC. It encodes CASSPSGYSGANVLTF.

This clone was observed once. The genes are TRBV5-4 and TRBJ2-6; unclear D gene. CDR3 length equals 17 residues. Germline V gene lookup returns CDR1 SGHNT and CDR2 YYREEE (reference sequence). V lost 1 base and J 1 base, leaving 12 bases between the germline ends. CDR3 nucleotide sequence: TGTGCCAGCAGCTTGAACAGACATCTATCTGGGGCCAACGTCCTGACTTTC. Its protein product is CASSLNRHLSGANVLTF. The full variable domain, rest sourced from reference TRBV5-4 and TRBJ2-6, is ETGVTQSPTHLIKTRGQQVTLRCSSQSGHNTVSWYQQALGQGPQFIFQYYREEENGRGNFPPRFSGLQFPNYSSELNVNALELDDSALYLCASSLNRHLSGANVLTFGAGSRLTVL.

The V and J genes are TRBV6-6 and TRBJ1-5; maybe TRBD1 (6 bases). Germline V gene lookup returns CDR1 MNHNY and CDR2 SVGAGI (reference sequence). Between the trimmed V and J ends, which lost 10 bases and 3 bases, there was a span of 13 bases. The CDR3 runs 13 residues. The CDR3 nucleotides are TGTGCCACAGGACAGAGATTCAATCAGCCCCAGCATTTT. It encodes CATGQRFNQPQHF.

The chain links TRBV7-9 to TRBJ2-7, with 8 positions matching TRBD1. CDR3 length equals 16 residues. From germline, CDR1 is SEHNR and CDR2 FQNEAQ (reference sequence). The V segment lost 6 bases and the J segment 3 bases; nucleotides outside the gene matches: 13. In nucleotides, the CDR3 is TGTGCCAGCAGTGCTAGACAGGGGAGAATCCACTACGAGCAGTACTTC. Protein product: CASSARQGRIHYEQYF.

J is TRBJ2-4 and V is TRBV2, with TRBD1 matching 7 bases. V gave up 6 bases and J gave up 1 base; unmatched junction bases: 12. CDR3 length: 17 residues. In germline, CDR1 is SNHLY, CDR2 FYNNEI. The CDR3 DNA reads TGTGCCAGCAGCGTCGCAGGGGGTATGTGGGCCAAAAACATTCAGTACTTC. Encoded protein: CASSVAGGMWAKNIQYF.

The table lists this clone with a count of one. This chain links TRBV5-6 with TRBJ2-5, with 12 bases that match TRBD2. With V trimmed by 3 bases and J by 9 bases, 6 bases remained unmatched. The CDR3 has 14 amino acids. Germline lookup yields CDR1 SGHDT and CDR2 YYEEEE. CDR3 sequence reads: CASSWGTSGLAQYF. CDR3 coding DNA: TGTGCCAGCAGCTGGGGGACTAGCGGGCTGGCCCAGTACTTC.

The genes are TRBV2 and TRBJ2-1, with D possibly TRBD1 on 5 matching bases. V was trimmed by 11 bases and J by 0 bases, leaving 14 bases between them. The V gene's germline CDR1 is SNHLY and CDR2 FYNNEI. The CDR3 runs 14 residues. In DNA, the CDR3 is TGTGCCGGACAAGGGGATAACTCCTACAATGAGCAGTTCTTC. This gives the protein CAGQGDNSYNEQFF.

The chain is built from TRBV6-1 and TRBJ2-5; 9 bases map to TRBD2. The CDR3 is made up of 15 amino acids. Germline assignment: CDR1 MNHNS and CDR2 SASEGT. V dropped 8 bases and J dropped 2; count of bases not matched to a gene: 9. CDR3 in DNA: TGTGCCAGCCGACCGGAGGGACTAGCACAAGAGACCCAGTACTTC. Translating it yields CASRPEGLAQETQYF.

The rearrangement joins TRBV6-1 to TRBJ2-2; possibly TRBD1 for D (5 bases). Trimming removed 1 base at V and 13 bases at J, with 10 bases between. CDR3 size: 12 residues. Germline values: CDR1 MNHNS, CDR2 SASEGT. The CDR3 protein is CASSEGQGGLFF. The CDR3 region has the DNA TGTGCCAGCAGTGAAGGGCAGGGCGGGCTGTTTTTT.